The table lists the clone carrying this T cell receptor beta chain with many counts. Its antigen is as yet unknown. Time point described: newly diagnosed GD, antithyroid drugs for less than 3 months. PBMC RNA served as the TCR library source. The data are from a study of regulatory T cells in long-lasting Graves disease. Overall study results and limits: Persistent disease was characterized by preferential usage of TRBV28, TRBJ1-2 and TRBJ2-5. Reduced TCR diversity was observed in persistent Graves' patients versus newly diagnosed patients.

Combining iRepertoire HTBI primers with Arm-PCR of CDR3 regions, the authors built TCR beta libraries. Original handling: Spanning all samples, the identified segments comprised about 62 TRBV and around 15 TRBJ. TCRdb passed the multiplex PCR reads through MiXCR, listing each CDR3 protein once. The authors' filters were not applied to this entry. The table records about 310,000 distinct CDR3 sequences, under 20% of them present only once. This CDR3 is built from 15 residues. V gave up 5 bases and J gave up 2 bases; unmatched junction bases: 5. The germline V gene encodes CDR1 MNHEY and CDR2 SMNVEV (reference sequence).

The chain has TRBV27 and TRBJ2-7; TRBD2 aligns across 11 bases. The sequences come from peripheral blood mononuclear cells (PBMCs), collected at new diagnosis, from a patient treated with antithyroid drugs. This TCR derives from a female donor with Graves disease. CDR3 region: CASSQGTSGAYEQYF. The DNA of the CDR3 is TGTGCCAGCAGTCAAGGGACTAGCGGAGCCTACGAGCAGTACTTC.